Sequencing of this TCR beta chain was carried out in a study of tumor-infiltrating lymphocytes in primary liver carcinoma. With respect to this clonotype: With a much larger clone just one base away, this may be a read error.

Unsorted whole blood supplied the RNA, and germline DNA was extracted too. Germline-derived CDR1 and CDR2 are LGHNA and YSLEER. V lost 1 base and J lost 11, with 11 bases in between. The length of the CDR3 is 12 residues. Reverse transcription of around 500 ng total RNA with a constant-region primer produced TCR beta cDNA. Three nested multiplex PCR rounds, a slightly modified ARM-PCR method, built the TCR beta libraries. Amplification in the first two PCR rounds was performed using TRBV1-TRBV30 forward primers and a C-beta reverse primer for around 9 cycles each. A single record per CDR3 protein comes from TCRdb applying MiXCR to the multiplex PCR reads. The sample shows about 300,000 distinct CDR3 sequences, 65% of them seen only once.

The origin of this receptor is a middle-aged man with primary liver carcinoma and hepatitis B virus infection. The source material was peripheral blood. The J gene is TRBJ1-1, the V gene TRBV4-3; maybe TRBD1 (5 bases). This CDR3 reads CASSQGWGEAFF. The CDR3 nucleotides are TGCGCCAGCAGCCAAGGATGGGGGGAGGCTTTCTTT.